Listed here are 12 T cell receptor beta chains from one sample, sequenced in a study of blood T cell repertoires in COVID-19. Some clones are missing from TCRdb's copy, which holds only in-frame ones; the method was immunoSEQ multiplex PCR. Of some 160,000 clones in the sample, more than 75% were seen once. The sequenced sample consisted of peripheral blood. All receptors come from an elderly woman with COVID-19, enrolled during active disease.

The chain recombines TRBV28 with TRBJ2-3; 10 nucleotides align to TRBD2. The CDR3 runs to 15 residues. The germline gives CDR1 MDHEN, CDR2 SYDVKM. Unmatched junction bases numbered 7, after V lost 5 bases and J lost 5 bases. CDR3 nucleotides: TGTGCCAGCAGTGTAGCGGGAGGCGGGGGAGATACGCAGTATTTT. This sequence encodes CASSVAGGGGDTQYF. The whole variable domain, filled in from reference TRBV28 and TRBJ2-3, reads DVKVTQSSRYLVKRTGEKVFLECVQDMDHENMFWYRQDPGLGLRLIYFSYDVKMKEKGDIPEGYSVSREKKERFSLILESASTNQTSMYLCASSVAGGGGDTQYFGPGTRLTVL.

The rearrangement joins TRBV6-5 to TRBJ2-7; a weak D match, TRBD1 (6 bases). The CDR3 has 12 amino acids. V shed 6 bases and J shed 3 bases, with 9 bases lying between them. CDR1 is MNHEY, CDR2 SVGAGI, per germline. The DNA for the CDR3 is TGTGCCAGCAGCAGGACAGACTACGAGCAGTACTTC. It translates to CASSRTDYEQYF.

The CDR3 loop reads CASSATGLNEAFF. In DNA, the CDR3 is TGCGCCAGCAGCGCCACAGGGTTGAATGAAGCTTTCTTT. The chain carries TRBV5-1 and TRBJ1-1, with D possibly TRBD1 on 6 matching bases. The CDR3 contains 13 residues. The germline V gene encodes CDR1 SGHRS and CDR2 YFSETQ. Trimming removed 4 bases at V and 7 bases at J, with 14 bases between. Based on the CDR3 plus reference TRBV5-1 and TRBJ1-1, the full variable domain is KAGVTQTPRYLIKTRGQQVTLSCSPISGHRSVSWYQQTPGQGLQFLFEYFSETQRNKGNFPGRFSGRQFSNSRSEMNVSTLELGDSALYLCASSATGLNEAFFGQGTRLTVV.

The chain employs TRBV11-2 and TRBJ1-4; TRBD1 is a possible D gene (6 bases). Deletions cut 1 base from V and 5 bases from J, with 8 bases between. Germline V gives CDR1 SGHAT, CDR2 FQNNGV. The CDR3 extends over 14 amino acids. The CDR3 sequence is CASSLGGPNEKLFF. CDR3 in DNA: TGTGCCAGCAGCTTAGGGGGGCCCAATGAAAAACTGTTTTTT.

This clone was detected only once. The chain recombines TRBV4-1 with TRBJ1-5, with TRBD1 as a possible D gene (6 bases). The CDR3 runs 16 residues. V was trimmed by 0 bases and J by 2 bases, leaving 11 bases between them. The germline CDR1 and CDR2 sequences are MGHRA and YSYEKL. In nucleotides, the CDR3 is TGCGCCAGCAGCCAAGAGGGGGGGGCCGGCAATCAGCCCCAGCATTTT. Protein: CASSQEGGAGNQPQHF.

The rearrangement joins TRBV7-2 to TRBJ2-3; 8 nucleotides match TRBD1. The J segment lost 8 bases and the V segment lost 1 base, leaving 5 bases of the junction unmatched. Germline CDR1 SGHTA, CDR2 FQGNSA. CDR3 size: 14 residues. The CDR3 spells CASSLETGAGTQYF. CDR3 nucleotides: TGTGCCAGCAGCTTAGAGACAGGGGCAGGTACGCAGTATTTT.

This rearrangement joins TRBV6-2 or TRBV6-3 to TRBJ1-5, with 8 bases that match TRBD1. Germline trimming cut 6 bases from V and 6 bases from J; bases unmatched to any gene: 1. Germline CDR1 reads MNHEY; CDR2 reads SVGEGT. This CDR3 has 12 residues. The DNA for the CDR3 is TGTGCCAGCAGCACAGGGGGTCAGCCCCAGCATTTT. Its protein is CASSTGGQPQHF.

The chain uses TRBV5-6 and TRBJ2-6; possibly TRBD1 for D (7 bases). The CDR3 spans 14 residues. Germline V gene data show CDR1 as SGHDT and CDR2 as YYEEEE. V dropped 4 bases and J dropped 9 bases, with 14 bases sitting between them. CDR3 protein: CASSPRGTVNVLTF. The CDR3 DNA reads as TGTGCCAGCAGCCCTCGCGGGACAGTCAACGTCCTGACTTTC.

This chain connects TRBV5-4 to TRBJ2-5; 16 bases line up with TRBD2. The length of the CDR3 is 19 residues. Germline V lookup: CDR1 SGHNT, CDR2 YYREEE (reference sequence). J was trimmed by 5 bases and V by 2 bases; bases with no gene match: 12. The DNA for the CDR3 is TGTGCCAGCAGCTTCGGGACTAGCGGGAGGGATACTCTTCGGGAGACCCAGTACTTC. This encodes CASSFGTSGRDTLRETQYF.

J is TRBJ2-1 and V is TRBV10-3; 7 bases line up with TRBD1. CDR1 is ENHRY and CDR2 is SYGVKD in the germline V gene. The V gene end was trimmed by 0 bases and the J gene end by 5 bases; junction bases not matched to a gene: 4. This CDR3 comprises 15 residues. The CDR3 is CAISESGQFNNEQFF. The CDR3 DNA reads as TGTGCCATCAGTGAGTCGGGACAGTTCAACAATGAGCAGTTCTTC.

The chain has TRBV10-3 and TRBJ1-1; D not resolved. CDR1 and CDR2 from the germline V gene are ENHRY and SYGVKD. This CDR3 spans 13 amino acids. Trimming cost V 10 bases and J 0 bases, with 12 bases left between them. For the CDR3, the DNA is TGTGCCACCAACCCAGGAATGAACACTGAAGCTTTCTTT. The encoded protein is CATNPGMNTEAFF.

J is TRBJ1-6 and V is TRBV6-5; D perhaps matches TRBD1 (5 bases). Germline V gene data show CDR1 as MNHEY and CDR2 as SVGAGI. Trimming took off 7 bases at V and 7 bases at J, with 17 bases between the two ends. CDR3 length: 15 residues. CDR3 nucleotides: TGTGCCAGCACCGGGGGGACCAGATCAAATTCACCCCTCCACTTT. This translates into CASTGGTRSNSPLHF.